Sequencing of this T cell receptor beta chain was carried out in a study of cytomegalovirus exposure and HLA in healthy donors. Notes on the study in general: A link between a missense DCLRE1C variant and TCR beta V- and J-gene trimming emerged from a later analysis.

Details on this clone: What it binds is unknown.

This CDR3 region has 20 residues. Everyone who donated was a healthy bone marrow donor. 13 Jbeta primers and 60 Vbeta primers were used for the PCR. TCRdb's copy holds only in-frame clones and misses some; the assay was immunoSEQ multiplex PCR. The table includes 100,000 to 150,000 clones, about 10% detected once. Sequencing was done on a sample of PBMCs. The gene calls are TRBV21-1 and TRBJ2-7; TRBD1 was called by the table and not checked on the DNA. TRBV21-1 is reported as a pseudogene. The sequence derives from a woman younger than 35 in good health and CMV-seropositive. As DNA, the CDR3 is TGTGCCAGCAGCAAAGAGAATCGGACAGGAGGATCATCGTTCCCCTACGAGCAGTACTTC. It specifies CASSKENRTGGSSFPYEQYF.